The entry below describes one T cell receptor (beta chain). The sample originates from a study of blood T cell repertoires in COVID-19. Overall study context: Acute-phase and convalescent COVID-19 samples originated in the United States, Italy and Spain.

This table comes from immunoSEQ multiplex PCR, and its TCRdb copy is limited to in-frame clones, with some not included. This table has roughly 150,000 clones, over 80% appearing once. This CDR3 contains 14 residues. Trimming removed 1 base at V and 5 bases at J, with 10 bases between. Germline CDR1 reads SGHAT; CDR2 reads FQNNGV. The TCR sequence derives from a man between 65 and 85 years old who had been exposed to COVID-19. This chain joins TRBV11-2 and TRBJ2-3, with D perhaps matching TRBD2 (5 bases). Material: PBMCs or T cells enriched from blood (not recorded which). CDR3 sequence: CASSLALAGDTQYF. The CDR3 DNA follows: TGTGCCAGCAGCTTAGCTCTCGCGGGAGATACGCAGTATTTT.